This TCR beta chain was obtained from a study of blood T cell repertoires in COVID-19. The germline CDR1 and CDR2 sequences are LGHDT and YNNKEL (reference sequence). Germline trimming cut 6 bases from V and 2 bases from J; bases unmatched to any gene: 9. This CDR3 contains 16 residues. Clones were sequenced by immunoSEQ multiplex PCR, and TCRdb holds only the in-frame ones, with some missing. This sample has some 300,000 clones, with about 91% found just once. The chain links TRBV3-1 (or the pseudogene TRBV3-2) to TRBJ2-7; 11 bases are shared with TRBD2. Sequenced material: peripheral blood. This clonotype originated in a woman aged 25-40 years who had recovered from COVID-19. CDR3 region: CASSTDDSGGAYEQYF. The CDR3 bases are TGTGCCAGCAGTACAGACGATAGCGGGGGGGCCTACGAGCAGTACTTC.